These 29 T cell receptor beta chains were all obtained from the same sample, sequenced in a study of blood T cell repertoires in COVID-19. TCRdb's table, derived via immunoSEQ multiplex PCR, lists solely in-frame clones and lacks some. The table lists about 280,000 clones, 70% to 90% of them singletons. The sequenced material came from peripheral blood. Receptors were obtained from a woman in her 30s who had recovered from COVID-19.

The V gene is TRBV12-3 or TRBV12-4, the J gene TRBJ2-5; D is undetermined. The CDR3 loop spans 13 amino acids. Trimming took 3 bases from V and 1 from J, leaving 6 bases between them. The CDR3 loop reads CASSFSVQETQYF. The CDR3 coding sequence is TGTGCCAGCAGTTTTTCCGTCCAAGAGACCCAGTACTTC.

The chain employs TRBV19 and TRBJ2-7; TRBD2 might be the D (7 bases). This CDR3 comprises 13 residues. Trimming removed 3 bases at V and 7 bases at J, with 13 bases between. Germline V gene sequence: CDR1 LNHDA, CDR2 SQIVND (reference sequence). CDR3 loop: CASSMGGQLEQYF. The DNA of the CDR3 is TGTGCCAGTAGTATGGGGGGGCAGCTTGAGCAGTACTTC.

This chain links TRBV7-6 with TRBJ2-1; 7 nucleotides match TRBD2. Germline CDR1 reads SGHVS; CDR2 reads FNYEAQ. V lost 0 bases, J lost 10 bases, and 15 bases stayed unmatched. The length of the CDR3 is 17 residues. The CDR3, as DNA: TGTGCCAGCAGCTTAGCCTTCAGCGGGGCGTTAATTAGGGAGCAGTTCTTC. Protein sequence: CASSLAFSGALIREQFF.

J is TRBJ2-7 and V is TRBV7-9; tentatively, D is TRBD1 (5 bases). Germline values: CDR1 SEHNR, CDR2 FQNEAQ (reference sequence). The V end lost 6 bases, the J end lost 6 bases, and 9 bases lay between the germline ends. CDR3 size: 11 residues. CDR3 nucleotide sequence: TGTGCCAGCAGATCCCAGGGCGAGCAGTACTTC. It encodes CASRSQGEQYF.

The chain carries TRBV7-8 and TRBJ2-1, with D possibly being TRBD2 (6 bases). Germline values: CDR1 SGHVS, CDR2 FQNEAQ. CDR3 size: 16 residues. The germline V and J ends were trimmed by 4 bases and 2 bases, with 15 bases remaining between them. For the CDR3, the DNA is TGTGCCAGCAGCTCTTTTCTGGCGGGAACCTACAATGAGCAGTTCTTC. Protein: CASSSFLAGTYNEQFF.

This rearrangement joins TRBV6-5 to TRBJ2-7; D is unresolved. The CDR3 has 14 amino acids. The V gene lost 2 bases and the J gene lost 3 bases, with 11 bases spanning the gap. Germline CDR1 is MNHEY and CDR2 is SVGAGI. DNA for the CDR3: TGTGCCAGCAGTTACGGAGAGTATAGCTACGAGCAGTACTTC. It translates to CASSYGEYSYEQYF.

This chain connects TRBV4-1 to TRBJ2-2, with 7 bases matching TRBD1. V lost 3 bases, J lost 6 bases, and 13 bases stayed unmatched. The germline V gene encodes CDR1 MGHRA and CDR2 YSYEKL. The CDR3 spans 17 residues. The CDR3 coding sequence is TGCGCCAGCAGCCACGCTAGAAAGACAGGGCCCGCCGGGGAGCTGTTTTTT. This gives the protein CASSHARKTGPAGELFF.

The V call is TRBV11-3, the J call TRBJ1-6, with 7 bases fitting TRBD1. The V gene end was trimmed by 8 bases and the J gene end by 10 bases; junction bases not matched to a gene: 11. CDR3 length equals 14 residues. Germline CDR1 and CDR2: SGHNT and YENEEA. CDR3 coding DNA: TGTGCCAGCGCGGACCTCAGGACAGGCTCACCCCTCCACTTT. Translated: CASADLRTGSPLHF.

This sequence joins TRBV5-1 and TRBJ1-2; D may be TRBD1 (6 bases). Trimming stripped 3 bases from V and 4 bases from J, with 19 bases between. The CDR3 is made up of 16 amino acids. Germline lookup yields CDR1 SGHRS and CDR2 YFSETQ. CDR3: CASSWEGGRTFYGYTF. In DNA, the CDR3 is TGCGCCAGCAGCTGGGAGGGGGGCAGAACTTTCTATGGCTACACCTTC.

The chain recombines TRBV7-2 with TRBJ2-7; the match to TRBD1 covers 8 bases. The CDR3 spans 15 residues. Germline V gives CDR1 SGHTA, CDR2 FQGNSA. Losses at the gene ends were 1 base for V and 2 bases for J; bases not matched to a gene: 4. CDR3 amino acids: CASSLGAGGTYEQYF. CDR3 nucleotides: TGTGCCAGCAGCTTAGGGGCAGGGGGCACCTACGAGCAGTACTTC.

The gene calls are TRBV10-3 and TRBJ2-2, with D unresolved. The CDR3 is 14 amino acids. CDR1 ENHRY and CDR2 SYGVKD come from the germline V gene. V shed 2 bases and J shed 1 base, with 5 bases lying between them. The CDR3 DNA reads as TGTGCCATCAGTGAGGAGAGGAACACCGGGGAGCTGTTTTTT. Its translation: CAISEERNTGELFF.

The V call is TRBV30, the J call TRBJ1-6; 7 bases line up with TRBD1. CDR3 length: 15 amino acids. Germline CDR1 and CDR2: GTSNPN and SVGIG (reference sequence). With 4 bases clipped from V and 3 bases from J, the junction kept 6 bases outside the gene matches. The CDR3 coding sequence is TGTGCCTGGATTTCAGGGGGGATCTATAATTCACCCCTCCACTTT. It is translated as CAWISGGIYNSPLHF.

The chain joins TRBV7-9 to TRBJ2-5, with D possibly being TRBD1 (6 bases). The V end was cut by 1 base, the J end by 13 bases, with 13 bases between. Germline CDR1 and CDR2: SEHNR and FQNEAQ (reference sequence). CDR3 length equals 12 residues. The DNA of the CDR3 is TGTGCCAGCAGCTTAGTAGACAAACAGGGGTACTTC. Translating it yields CASSLVDKQGYF.

This sequence joins TRBV5-8 and TRBJ1-5; 9 bases match TRBD1. Trimming cost V 4 bases and J 0 bases; bases outside gene matches: 8. CDR1 is SGHTS, CDR2 YDEGEE, per germline. The CDR3 length is 17 residues. The CDR3 sequence is CASSQDRGDYSNQPQHF. The CDR3 DNA sequence: TGTGCCAGCAGCCAAGACAGGGGGGATTATAGCAATCAGCCCCAGCATTTT.

This chain's CDR3 is CASSRIAGGANEQFF. The CDR3 region has the DNA TGTGCCAGCAGCCGCATAGCGGGAGGCGCCAATGAGCAGTTCTTC. V usage is TRBV7-3 and J usage is TRBJ2-1; 10 nucleotides line up with TRBD2. This CDR3 has 15 residues. Losses at the gene ends were 5 bases for V and 6 bases for J; bases not matched to a gene: 7. The germline gives CDR1 SGHTA, CDR2 FQGTGA.

Concerning this clone: Additional DNA sequences in this sample encode the identical CDR3. The chain couples TRBV24-1 to TRBJ2-3, with 7 bases aligning to TRBD2. Looked up from germline, CDR1 is KGHDR and CDR2 is SFDVKD. Unmatched junction bases numbered 3, after V lost 3 bases and J lost 1 base. CDR3 length equals 15 residues. The CDR3 spells CATSDPAGGTDTQYF. The CDR3 DNA reads as TGTGCCACCAGTGATCCCGCGGGGGGCACAGATACGCAGTATTTT.

This clone was seen a handful of times. CDR3 in amino acids: CASSLYLAGTGELFF. CDR3 DNA sequence: TGTGCCAGCAGCCTTTATCTAGCAGGCACCGGGGAGCTGTTTTTT. This sequence joins TRBV5-6 and TRBJ2-2; D might be TRBD2 (5 bases). Germline CDR1 SGHDT, CDR2 YYEEEE. The CDR3 has 15 residues. V was trimmed by 4 bases and J by 4 bases, leaving 14 bases between them.

Concerning this clone: The same CDR3 is also encoded by other DNA sequences in this sample. CDR3 DNA: TGTGCCAGCAGCCCGACTAGGGACCTAAAATTTTACGAGCAGTACTTC. Translated: CASSPTRDLKFYEQYF. The chain is built from TRBV3-1 (or the pseudogene TRBV3-2) and TRBJ2-7; perhaps TRBD2 as D (6 bases). Deletions cut 4 bases from V and 4 bases from J, with 20 bases between. CDR1 is LGHDT, CDR2 YNNKEL, per germline (reference sequence). The CDR3 consists of 16 residues.

V usage is TRBV28 and J usage is TRBJ2-5, with 12 bases aligning to TRBD2. The CDR3 sequence is 15 residues long. After removal of 5 bases from V and 3 bases from J, the junction contained 4 bases not matched to a gene. In germline, CDR1 is MDHEN, CDR2 SYDVKM. CDR3 protein: CASSTRLAGEETQYF. As DNA, the CDR3 is TGTGCCAGCAGTACCCGACTAGCGGGGGAAGAGACCCAGTACTTC.

J is TRBJ1-1 and V is TRBV5-8; D remains ambiguous. Germline V gene data show CDR1 as SGHTS and CDR2 as YDEGEE. This CDR3 region has 16 residues. Trimming removed 0 bases from V and 4 bases from J, with 16 bases in between. This chain's CDR3 is CASSLGVAESITEAFF. The DNA for the CDR3 is TGTGCCAGCAGCTTGGGGGTGGCGGAAAGTATCACTGAAGCTTTCTTT.

V and J are TRBV28 and TRBJ1-5; D is possibly TRBD1 (5 bases). V was clipped by 5 bases and J by 4 bases, with 21 bases between them. The V gene's germline CDR1 is MDHEN and CDR2 SYDVKM. The CDR3 runs to 17 residues. CDR3 protein: CASSPRDSPSRNQPQHF. The CDR3 coding sequence is TGTGCCAGCAGTCCTAGGGACTCACCCTCGCGAAATCAGCCCCAGCATTTT.

The chain is built from TRBV28 and TRBJ2-2; 10 bases are shared with TRBD2. CDR1 and CDR2 (germline): MDHEN, SYDVKM. V gave up 1 base and J gave up 5 bases; unmatched junction bases: 10. CDR3 length: 18 amino acids. In DNA form, the CDR3 reads TGTGCCAGCAGTTTATCCTCCAGCGGGAGGGCTCGAACCGGGGAGCTGTTTTTT. Translated, it gives CASSLSSSGRARTGELFF.

The rearrangement uses TRBV14 and TRBJ2-3; D perhaps matches TRBD2 (6 bases). The length of the CDR3 is 15 residues. From germline, CDR1 is SGHDN and CDR2 FVKESK. The ends were cut back, 1 base at V and 2 bases at J, with 10 bases in the middle. In DNA form, the CDR3 reads TGTGCCAGCAGCCAAGGGGACTTATTCACAGATACGCAGTATTTT. This sequence encodes CASSQGDLFTDTQYF.

The V gene is TRBV7-2, the J gene TRBJ2-5; 11 bases are shared with TRBD2. J gave up 3 bases and V 4 bases, and 7 bases lay outside the gene matches. This CDR3 is built from 16 residues. CDR1 is SGHTA, CDR2 FQGNSA, per germline. The CDR3, as DNA: TGTGCCAGCAGCTACCGCGGGACTAGCGGAAAAGAGACCCAGTACTTC. Translation: CASSYRGTSGKETQYF.

The gene calls are TRBV6-2 or TRBV6-3 and TRBJ2-7; 7 positions agree with TRBD2. Germline CDR1 and CDR2: MNHEY and SVGEGT. V dropped 2 bases and J dropped 0; count of bases not matched to a gene: 7. This CDR3 spans 16 amino acids. The CDR3 DNA follows: TGTGCCAGCAGTTACAGGGTCGGCGGGAGCTCCTACGAGCAGTACTTC. This encodes CASSYRVGGSSYEQYF.

This chain uses TRBV5-8 with TRBJ2-5; possible D gene TRBD1, 6 bases. Germline V lookup: CDR1 SGHTS, CDR2 YDEGEE. The V and J ends lost 5 bases and 3 bases respectively, with 14 bases between them. This CDR3 contains 14 residues. The CDR3 region has the DNA TGTGCCAGCAGAAGTAAGGCAGGGGAAGAGACCCAGTACTTC. Its translation: CASRSKAGEETQYF.

The count of this clone is one. CDR3 in DNA: TGTGCCAGCAGCTTAGGGGGGGGCAGGGTCACCAACTATGGCTACACCTTC. It yields the protein CASSLGGGRVTNYGYTF. The chain carries TRBV7-2 and TRBJ1-2, with D tentatively TRBD1 (6 bases). Trimming stripped 1 base from V and 2 bases from J, with 17 bases between. This CDR3 contains 17 residues. Germline assignment: CDR1 SGHTA and CDR2 FQGNSA.

This chain uses TRBV5-6 with TRBJ1-2, with a weak D call TRBD1 (6 bases). This CDR3 contains 12 residues. Looked up from germline, CDR1 is SGHDT and CDR2 is YYEEEE. The germline V and J ends were trimmed by 4 bases and 5 bases, with 9 bases remaining between them. This CDR3 reads CASSPTGYGYTF. The DNA for the CDR3 is TGTGCCAGCAGCCCCACAGGGTATGGCTACACCTTC. Full variable domain (remainder filled in from reference TRBV5-6 and TRBJ1-2): DAGVTQSPTHLIKTRGQQVTLRCSPKSGHDTVSWYQQALGQGPQFIFQYYEEEERQRGNFPDRFSGHQFPNYSSELNVNALLLGDSALYLCASSPTGYGYTFGSGTRLTVV.

This sequence joins TRBV5-8 and TRBJ1-4; 7 nucleotides line up with TRBD1. Germline CDR1 SGHTS, CDR2 YDEGEE. Trimming removed 5 bases from V and 1 base from J; junction bases left unmatched: 8. The CDR3 consists of 16 residues. The CDR3 loop is CASRLDREGTNEKLFF. The CDR3 nucleotides are TGTGCCAGCAGACTTGACAGGGAAGGAACTAATGAAAAACTGTTTTTT.